A single sample is the source of the 5 T cell receptor beta chains below, sequenced in a study of blood T cell repertoires in COVID-19. This table comes from immunoSEQ multiplex PCR, and its TCRdb copy is limited to in-frame clones, with some not included. The table shows 400,000 or so clones, with 88% occurring only once. Sequenced sample: PBMCs or T cells enriched from blood (not recorded which). The receptors shown here come from a woman aged 40 to 55 with acute COVID-19.

This clone came up a few times. The chain uses TRBV5-1 and TRBJ1-1; D ambiguous. Looked up from germline, CDR1 is SGHRS and CDR2 is YFSETQ. This CDR3 region has 15 residues. V lost 3 bases and J lost 0, with 12 bases in between. This CDR3 is CASSSAEFLNTEAFF. The CDR3 DNA sequence: TGCGCCAGCAGCTCCGCTGAGTTCCTGAACACTGAAGCTTTCTTT.

This clone turned up a few times. V gene TRBV4-1 combines with J gene TRBJ2-7; 7 bases are shared with TRBD1. With 2 bases clipped from V and 9 bases from J, the junction kept 13 bases outside the gene matches. Germline V gene lookup returns CDR1 MGHRA and CDR2 YSYEKL. This CDR3 spans 15 amino acids. In nucleotides, the CDR3 is TGCGCCAGCAGCCAACGGGCAGGGGGAGAACTAGGGCAGTACTTC. Amino acids: CASSQRAGGELGQYF.

The chain has TRBV5-8 and TRBJ2-5, with a possible D match to TRBD2 (6 bases). This CDR3 is built from 15 residues. The V end was cut by 3 bases, the J end by 1 base, with 13 bases between. Per the germline V gene, CDR1 is SGHTS and CDR2 is YDEGEE. CDR3 sequence: CASSSAGRLQETQYF. DNA for the CDR3: TGTGCCAGCAGCTCCGCGGGACGCCTCCAAGAGACCCAGTACTTC.

This sequence joins TRBV5-1 and TRBJ1-4; TRBD1 matches at 7 bases. V gave up 1 base and J gave up 0 bases; unmatched junction bases: 3. Germline assignment: CDR1 SGHRS and CDR2 YFSETQ. The CDR3 runs 16 residues. The CDR3 region is CASSLTGDATNEKLFF. As DNA, the CDR3 is TGCGCCAGCAGCTTGACAGGGGATGCAACTAATGAAAAACTGTTTTTT.

The chain has TRBV19 and TRBJ1-4; 8 positions agree with TRBD1. The germline V gene has CDR1 LNHDA and CDR2 SQIVND (reference sequence). CDR3 size: 15 residues. Trimming cost V 7 bases and J 3 bases; bases outside gene matches: 7. This chain's CDR3 is CASKTTGASNEKLFF. The DNA for the CDR3 is TGTGCCAGTAAGACGACAGGGGCTTCTAATGAAAAACTGTTTTTT.